Listed below are T cell receptor beta chains from one sample, sequenced in a study of human T cells and chemical hapten exposure. TCRdb used MiXCR to reprocess the 5' RACE reads, holding one entry per CDR3 protein. This table holds approximately 80,000 distinct CDR3 sequences, less than 20% found once. The receptors were gathered from a female donor in good health. The CDR3 runs from the conserved cysteine through the conserved F or W. The order of the fields is J gene, D gene, CDR3 length, V gene, clone size, CDR3 protein, CDR3 DNA. D genes are given only for firm matches. Expanded clones are given a class, and other clones once, few, many or no size at all.

TRBJ1-1	NA	13	TRBV18	few	CASSRTENTEAFF	TGTGCCAGCTCACGGACGGAAAACACTGAAGCTTTCTTT
TRBJ1-1	NA	15	TRBV16	NA	CASSQSGRGDTEAFF	TGTGCCAGCAGCCAATCTGGCAGGGGAGACACTGAAGCTTTCTTT
TRBJ1-1	NA	15	TRBV18	NA	CASSPPSGRGTEAFF	TGTGCCAGCTCACCACCGTCGGGGCGGGGCACTGAAGCTTTCTTT
TRBJ1-3	NA	15	TRBV12-3/TRBV12-4	NA	CASTHRDHLGDTIYF	TGTGCCAGCACCCACCGGGATCACCTGGGGGACACCATATATTTT
TRBJ1-5	NA	13	TRBV5-1	few	CASSFGENQPQHF	TGCGCCAGCAGCTTTGGGGAGAATCAGCCCCAGCATTTT
TRBJ2-5	TRBD2	15	TRBV25-1	NA	CASSHGGASGETQYF	TGTGCCAGCAGTCACGGGGGGGCCAGTGGAGAGACCCAGTACTTC
TRBJ2-5	TRBD1	15	TRBV5-1	few	CASSLAGTAEETQYF	TGCGCCAGCAGCTTGGCTGGGACAGCCGAAGAGACCCAGTACTTC
TRBJ2-3	NA	14	TRBV4-2	few	CASSQGKDSDTQYF	TGTGCCAGCAGCCAAGGAAAGGACTCCGATACGCAGTATTTT
TRBJ1-1	NA	14	TRBV10-3	NA	CAISGGPRDTEAFF	TGTGCCATCAGCGGGGGCCCTCGTGACACTGAAGCTTTCTTT
TRBJ2-3	NA	14	TRBV5-6	NA	CASSYGKRADTQYF	TGTGCCAGCAGCTACGGAAAAAGGGCAGATACGCAGTATTTT
TRBJ1-1	NA	15	TRBV2	few	CTIDVGNGRRTEAFF	TGTACAATCGATGTGGGGAACGGTCGACGCACTGAAGCTTTCTTT
TRBJ2-3	TRBD2	16	TRBV9	few	CASSTLAGGSTDTQYF	TGTGCCAGCAGCACGCTAGCGGGGGGGAGCACAGATACGCAGTATTTT
TRBJ2-1	TRBD2	15	TRBV6-2/TRBV6-3	few	CASRTSGGYYNEQFF	TGTGCCAGCAGAACTAGCGGGGGGTACTACAATGAGCAGTTCTTC
TRBJ2-1	NA	13	TRBV20-1	NA	CSARDFENGEQFF	TGCAGTGCTAGAGATTTCGAGAACGGCGAGCAGTTCTTC
TRBJ2-3	NA	13	TRBV7-2	few	CASSRSPTDTQYF	TGTGCCAGCAGCCGCTCACCAACAGATACGCAGTATTTT
TRBJ1-3	NA	14	TRBV12-3/TRBV12-4	NA	CASKGGNSGNTIYF	TGTGCCAGCAAAGGTGGAAACTCTGGAAACACCATATATTTT
TRBJ2-3	TRBD2	16	TRBV4-2	NA	CASSQDLAGGTDTQYF	TGTGCCAGCAGCCAAGATCTAGCGGGGGGCACAGATACGCAGTATTTT
TRBJ1-1	TRBD1	16	TRBV6-1	NA	CASSDWTGGVNTEAFF	TGTGCCAGCAGTGACTGGACAGGGGGCGTGAACACTGAAGCTTTCTTT
TRBJ2-7	NA	14	TRBV5-8	few	CASSLEQGGYEQYF	TGTGCCAGCAGCTTGGAGCAGGGGGGTTACGAGCAGTACTTC
TRBJ1-1	NA	12	TRBV29-1	few	CSVEVRGTEAFF	TGCAGCGTTGAAGTCAGAGGGACTGAAGCTTTCTTT
TRBJ2-7	TRBD2	17	TRBV20-1	few	CSATGLAGDPSSYEQYF	TGCAGTGCTACGGGACTAGCGGGAGACCCTAGCTCCTACGAGCAGTACTTC
TRBJ1-2	NA	15	TRBV20-1	few	CSARVPGRSTDGYTF	TGCAGTGCTAGAGTTCCAGGGAGGTCGACAGATGGCTACACCTTC
TRBJ2-5	TRBD1	12	TRBV24-1	NA	CATRDRGETQYF	TGTGCCACCCGGGACAGGGGGGAGACCCAGTACTTC
TRBJ2-3	TRBD1	18	TRBV12-3/TRBV12-4	NA	CASSGGTGGWYGTDTQYF	TGTGCCAGCAGCGGTGGGACAGGGGGATGGTATGGCACAGATACGCAGTATTTT
TRBJ1-2	NA	12	TRBV18	many	CASSPGEAGYTF	TGTGCCAGCTCACCAGGGGAGGCTGGCTACACCTTC
TRBJ2-7	TRBD1	14	TRBV27	NA	CASSWDRGQYEQYF	TGTGCCAGCAGCTGGGACAGGGGGCAGTACGAGCAGTACTTC
TRBJ2-1	TRBD2	16	TRBV5-1	NA	CASSSTGGLAGSEQFF	TGCGCCAGCAGCTCTACTGGAGGACTAGCGGGGAGTGAGCAGTTCTTC
TRBJ1-6	NA	14	TRBV20-1	NA	CSARRKTTNSPLHF	TGCAGTGCTAGAAGGAAAACAACGAATTCACCCCTCCACTTT
TRBJ2-1	TRBD2	13	TRBV20-1	few	CSAKRGYYNEQFF	TGCAGTGCTAAGCGGGGTTACTACAATGAGCAGTTCTTC
TRBJ2-3	NA	15	TRBV29-1	NA	CSVTGPNILTDTQYF	TGCAGCGTCACGGGCCCGAATATATTGACAGATACGCAGTATTTT
TRBJ1-2	NA	15	TRBV2	NA	CASPGRAKTNYGYTF	TGTGCCAGCCCGGGACGGGCAAAGACGAACTATGGCTACACCTTC
TRBJ2-7	NA	15	TRBV7-9	NA	CASSLARGQTYEQYF	TGTGCCAGCAGCTTAGCGCGCGGACAAACCTACGAGCAGTACTTC
TRBJ1-1	NA	14	TRBV5-5	few	CASSPRAMNTEAFF	TGTGCCAGCAGCCCCAGGGCCATGAACACTGAAGCTTTCTTT
TRBJ1-4	NA	11	TRBV2	NA	CASSEVEKLFF	TGTGCCAGCAGTGAAGTTGAAAAACTGTTTTTT
TRBJ2-7	NA	16	TRBV28	NA	CASSSAGSPATYEQYF	TGTGCCAGCAGTTCCGCGGGTAGCCCGGCAACCTACGAGCAGTACTTC
TRBJ1-2	NA	14	TRBV20-1	NA	CSAPPQRGPYGYTF	TGCAGTGCTCCTCCACAACGGGGCCCATATGGCTACACCTTC
TRBJ2-3	TRBD2	15	TRBV20-1	NA	CSAGGGSGGTDTQYF	TGCAGTGCCGGAGGTGGTAGCGGGGGCACAGATACGCAGTATTTT
TRBJ1-1	NA	15	TRBV5-4	few	CASSLRGPGNTEAFF	TGTGCCAGCAGCTTGAGGGGACCCGGGAACACTGAAGCTTTCTTT
TRBJ1-1	NA	12	TRBV30	few	CAWNFRNTEAFF	TGTGCCTGGAATTTTAGGAACACTGAAGCTTTCTTT
TRBJ2-3	NA	13	TRBV5-1	few	CASSRGGTDTQYF	TGCGCCAGCAGCCGCGGAGGCACAGATACGCAGTATTTT